This T cell receptor beta chain came from a study of cytotoxic CD8 clonotypes in ibrutinib-treated CLL. Background on the study: Once treatment had gone on for a median of roughly eleven months, range 6 to 36, response samples were drawn.

Produced via immunoSEQ multiplex PCR; TCRdb's table is partial and in-frame only. The repertoire holds about 39,000 clones, with 65% to 70% as singletons. The trim removed 4 bases at V and 5 bases at J, leaving 4 bases unmatched. CDR1 is SGHRS and CDR2 is YFSETQ in the germline V gene. The CDR3 has 15 amino acids. Broader study findings: Public clonotypes, an uncommon group, contracted or remained stable on treatment.

Concerning this clone: The antigen is unknown.

The sample consisted of PBMCs, taken at disease progression, from a patient treated with ibrutinib. The chain has TRBV5-1 and TRBJ2-5, with 14 bases aligning to TRBD2. This TCR derives from a human donor with chronic lymphocytic leukemia. The CDR3 DNA is TGCGCCAGCAGCGGGACTAGCGGGAGTCCGGAGACCCAGTACTTC. Its protein is CASSGTSGSPETQYF.